The 23 T cell receptor beta chains below come from one sample, sequenced in a study of tissue T cells after allogeneic stem cell transplantation. Only in-frame clones appear in the TCRdb table, and some are missing; sequencing was by immunoSEQ multiplex PCR. The sample includes about 2,800 clones, roughly 45% of them seen just once. This sample's time point: mouse harvest day 14 after allogeneic transplant. The graft held 10^6 splenic CD5+ T cells and 10^7 T-cell-depleted bone marrow cells. Sequencing was carried out using gut tissue. Receptor source: a female BALB/c mouse given C57BL/6 T cells with graft-versus-host disease after an allogeneic hematopoietic cell transplant.

This clone was seen a handful of times. Gene names and germline match the mouse. The chain's CDR3 is CASSQEGTGGFYEQYF. Incomplete CDR3 DNA: TGTGCCAGCAGCCAAGAGGGGACTGGGGGGTTCTATGAACAGTAC. V is TRBV5 and J is TRBJ2-7, with TRBD2 matching 12 bases. The read ends 1 residue early relative to the CDR3; the germline J gene fills the gap. Trimming removed 0 bases from V and 3 bases from J; junction bases left unmatched: 3. Germline CDR1 is LGHNA and CDR2 is YNLKQL (reference sequence). The CDR3 runs 16 residues.

This clone has more than one count but fewer than ten. The gene names here belong to mouse. Sequencing ends 1 residue short of the CDR3 end; the germline J gene provides the rest. This chain joins TRBV13-2 and TRBJ1-1, with 7 bases that match TRBD1. V lost 0 bases and J lost 10; bases outside the gene matches: 3. CDR3 length: 12 amino acids. Looked up from germline, CDR1 is NNHNN and CDR2 is SYGAGS (reference sequence). The CDR3 DNA, read in part, is TGTGCCAGCGGTGATGAGGGGGCGAGAGTCTTC. It specifies CASGDEGARVF. The full CDR3 protein is CASGDEGARVFF.

Details on this clone: Genes here carry mouse names. Coverage ceases 1 residue before the CDR3 finishes, and the germline J gene fills in the end. This chain uses TRBV26 with TRBJ2-7; 13 bases agree with TRBD2. Per germline, CDR1 KGHPV and CDR2 FQNQEV (reference sequence). The CDR3 sequence is 14 residues long. The V segment lost 2 bases and the J segment 7 bases; nucleotides outside the gene matches: 2. This CDR3 reads CASSLGLGGREQYF. The covered CDR3 bases are TGTGCCAGCAGTCTGGGACTGGGGGGGCGGGAACAGTAC.

This clone is medium-sized by share. Gene names are mouse gene names. The CDR3 goes on 1 residue after the read ends, and that part is filled in from the germline J gene. This chain uses TRBV26 with TRBJ2-7; TRBD1 matches 7 bases. The length of the CDR3 is 12 residues. The V segment lost 3 bases and the J segment 7 bases; nucleotides outside the gene matches: 3. Germline assignment: CDR1 KGHPV and CDR2 FQNQEV (reference sequence). Here the CDR3 reads CASSLTGDEQYF. CDR3 bases read: TGTGCCAGCAGTCTTACAGGGGACGAACAGTAC.

Concerning this clone itself: Gene and germline names: mouse. The DNA ends 1 residue before the CDR3 does, and the rest of the CDR3 is filled in from the germline J gene. The chain employs TRBV31 and TRBJ2-1; tentatively, D is TRBD1 (6 bases). Germline V CDR1 and CDR2: GKSSPN, SITVG. Trimming removed 2 bases at V and 2 bases at J, with 7 bases between. The CDR3 is 13 amino acids. The sequenced CDR3 bases are TGTGCCTGGAGTTACAGGGACTATGCTGAGCAGTTC. Encoded protein: CAWSYRDYAEQF. The full CDR3 is CAWSYRDYAEQFF.

This clone was picked up a small number of times. Gene names and germline refer to mouse. The read halts 1 residue ahead of the CDR3 end, with the missing end drawn from the germline J gene. The rearrangement links TRBV19 to TRBJ1-4, with 7 nucleotides matching TRBD1. The CDR3 totals 12 residues. J gave up 5 bases and V 8 bases, and 3 bases lay outside the gene matches. CDR1 and CDR2 (germline): FNHDT, SITEND (reference sequence). The CDR3 loop reads CARRDRNERLFF. Partial CDR3 DNA: TGTGCCAGACGGGACAGAAACGAAAGATTATTT.

Details on this clone: All gene names here are mouse names. The missing CDR3 end, 1 residue past where the read stops, is filled in from the germline J gene. This chain links TRBV3 with TRBJ2-7; D not resolved. The germline V and J ends were trimmed by 5 bases and 6 bases, with 8 bases remaining between them. CDR1 SNHLY and CDR2 FYNGKV come from the germline V gene (reference sequence). This CDR3 region has 11 residues. CDR3 DNA (partial): TGTGCCAGCAGCCCTCGGGCTGAACAGTAC. Residues: CASSPRAEQY. The CDR3 reads in full as CASSPRAEQYF.

This clone was counted a few times. The germline and genes are mouse ones. Sequencing ends 1 residue short of the CDR3 end; the germline J gene provides the rest. V usage is TRBV26 and J usage is TRBJ1-3; 7 bases align to TRBD1. The junction had 5 bases not matched to a gene; V was cut back by 6 bases and J by 0 bases. CDR1 is KGHPV, CDR2 FQNQEV, per germline (reference sequence). This CDR3 is built from 15 residues. The CDR3 reads CASSPRGVSGNTLYF. CDR3 DNA, as far as it was read: TGTGCCAGCAGCCCCAGGGGGGTTTCTGGAAATACGCTCTAT.

This clone was counted a few times. The gene names given are mouse names. Sequencing ends 1 residue short of the CDR3 end; the germline J gene provides the rest. The genes are TRBV26 and TRBJ2-4; TRBD1 is a possible D gene (5 bases). The CDR3 has 13 amino acids. V was shortened by 3 bases and J by 4 bases, with 8 bases between the two germline ends. CDR1 is KGHPV, CDR2 FQNQEV, per germline (reference sequence). Incomplete CDR3 DNA: TGTGCCAGCAGTCTAACGGACAAAAACACCTTGTAC. Amino acids: CASSLTDKNTLY. The CDR3 in its entirety is CASSLTDKNTLYF.

Remarks on this clone: The gene names here belong to mouse. Read data end 1 residue before the CDR3 end; the end is taken from the germline J gene. The genes are TRBV23 and TRBJ2-7; the table's TRBD2 call for D was not verified on the DNA. CDR1 KGHTA and CDR2 FQNQQP come from the germline V gene. This CDR3 has 15 residues. The CDR3 protein is CSSSQGDWGGYEQYF. The sequenced part of the CDR3 DNA is TGCTCCAGCAGTCAAGGGGACTGGGGGGGCTATGAACAGTAC.

As for this clone: Gene names and germline match the mouse. The sequence runs out 1 residue before the end of the CDR3; the remainder is reconstructed from the germline J gene. This sequence joins TRBV26 and TRBJ2-4; D is unclear. CDR3 length equals 14 residues. Trimming cost V 2 bases and J 2 bases, with 8 bases left between them. Per germline, CDR1 KGHPV and CDR2 FQNQEV (reference sequence). CDR3 residues: CASSLGHNQNTLYF. Incomplete CDR3 DNA: TGTGCCAGCAGTCTGGGGCATAATCAAAACACCTTGTAC.

As to this clone: The genes and germline here are from mouse. The read gets to within 1 residue of the CDR3 end, and the germline J gene fills in the rest. The V gene is TRBV26, the J gene TRBJ2-1, with a weak D call TRBD1 (5 bases). The germline CDR1 and CDR2 sequences are KGHPV and FQNQEV (reference sequence). V dropped 0 bases and J dropped 2 bases, with 5 bases sitting between them. The CDR3 runs 14 residues. The DNA read from the CDR3 is TGTGCCAGCAGTCTGTCAGGGGACTATGCTGAGCAGTTC. The encoded protein is CASSLSGDYAEQF. The whole CDR3 sequence is CASSLSGDYAEQFF.

Details on this clone: Genes here carry mouse names. The CDR3 end falls 1 residue outside the read, so it is completed with the germline J gene. The chain employs TRBV23 and TRBJ2-3. The CDR3 length is 11 residues. Germline values: CDR1 KGHTA, CDR2 FQNQQP. The CDR3 protein is CSSSLAETLYF. The CDR3 DNA, read in part, is TGCTCCAGCAGTCTTGCAGAAACGCTGTAT.

Remarks on this clone: Germline and genes: mouse. Read coverage stops 1 residue before the CDR3 terminus; the germline J gene supplies the remainder. The chain combines TRBV26 with TRBJ1-6, with D possibly being TRBD1 (5 bases). TRBJ1-6 belongs to the ORF category, with a function that is uncertain. The CDR3 totals 14 residues. The germline V gene has CDR1 KGHPV and CDR2 FQNQEV (reference sequence). Trimming stripped 4 bases from V and 4 bases from J, with 8 bases between. The CDR3 sequence: CASSPDSYNSPLYF. The sequenced CDR3 bases are TGTGCCAGCAGTCCCGACAGTTATAATTCGCCCCTCTAC.

Regarding this clone: Each gene name is a mouse one. The DNA ends 1 residue before the CDR3 does, and the rest of the CDR3 is filled in from the germline J gene. The chain joins TRBV26 to TRBJ1-3; D uncertain. CDR1 is KGHPV and CDR2 is FQNQEV in the germline V gene (reference sequence). Trimming left V 3 bases short and J 3 bases short, with 6 bases between. The CDR3 sequence is 13 residues long. The CDR3 reads CASSLGDGNTLYF. The sequenced part of the CDR3 DNA is TGTGCCAGCAGTCTTGGGGATGGAAATACGCTCTAT.

In this sample, this clone turned up a few times. The gene names here belong to mouse. The read stops 1 residue short of the end of the CDR3; the missing end is completed from the germline J gene. The rearrangement joins TRBV15 to TRBJ1-3; 12 positions match TRBD1. The germline gives CDR1 SGHND, CDR2 FRSKSL. The CDR3 totals 16 residues. V gave up 3 bases and J gave up 5 bases; unmatched junction bases: 5. CDR3 in amino acids: CASSLTGTGGRNTLYF. CDR3 bases read: TGTGCCAGCAGTTTGACCGGGACAGGGGGCAGAAATACGCTCTAT.

This clone appeared a few times. The genes are named according to mouse. From the germline J gene comes the end of the CDR3, since the read stops 1 residue before it. The chain carries TRBV26 and TRBJ2-1; 9 bases fit TRBD2. The ends lost 4 bases at V and 7 bases at J; junction bases unmatched: 5. The CDR3 totals 14 residues. CDR1 is KGHPV and CDR2 is FQNQEV in the germline V gene (reference sequence). Here the CDR3 reads CASSRVGGRAEQFF. The part of the CDR3 DNA that was read is TGTGCCAGCAGTCGAGTGGGGGGGCGCGCTGAGCAGTTC.

With regard to this clone: Gene labels here are mouse ones. The read gets to within 1 residue of the CDR3 end, and the germline J gene fills in the rest. The chain employs TRBV26 and TRBJ2-5; D is uncertain. CDR1 KGHPV and CDR2 FQNQEV come from the germline V gene (reference sequence). Trimming took off 1 base at V and 6 bases at J, with 2 bases between the two ends. The CDR3 has 11 amino acids. The covered CDR3 bases are TGTGCCAGCAGTCTGTGGGACACCCAGTAC. It is translated as CASSLWDTQY. The whole CDR3 protein is CASSLWDTQYF. Looking up the rest from reference TRBV26 and TRBJ2-5 gives the full variable domain: NSKVIQTPRYLVKGQGQKAKMRCIPEKGHPVVFWYQQNKNNEFKFLINFQNQEVLQQIDMTEKRFSAECPSNSPCSLEIQSSEAGDSALYLCASSLWDTQYFGPGTRLLVL.

To note about this clone: Mouse gene names and germline throughout. Read sequence stops 1 residue before the CDR3 end, and the germline J gene provides the missing end. The chain is built from TRBV12-1 and TRBJ2-4; 8 bases fit TRBD2. V shed 2 bases, J shed 7 bases, and the junction held 4 bases outside the gene matches. Per the germline V gene, CDR1 is SGHSN and CDR2 is HYEKVE. This CDR3 has 13 amino acids. The CDR3 spells CASSPDWGDTLYF. Incomplete CDR3 DNA: TGTGCCAGCTCTCCCGACTGGGGAGACACCTTGTAC.

Note on this clone: Gene labels here are mouse ones. The read terminates 1 residue before the CDR3 end, so the remaining end is supplied by the germline J gene. This sample includes further DNA sequences coding for the same CDR3. The chain is built from TRBV13-3 and TRBJ2-5; possibly TRBD1 or TRBD2 for D (6 bases each). V lost 1 base, J lost 6 bases, and 18 bases lay in between. The CDR3 runs to 16 residues. CDR1 is NNHDY and CDR2 is SYVADS in the germline V gene. CDR3 region: CASSDMGALPQDTQYF. CDR3 bases read: TGTGCCAGCAGTGATATGGGGGCCCTTCCCCAGGACACCCAGTAC. Drawing the rest from reference TRBV13-3 and TRBJ2-5, the complete variable domain is EAAVTQSPRSKVAVTGGKVTLSCHQTNNHDYMYWYRQDTGHGLRLIHYSYVADSTEKGDIPDGYKASRPSQENFSLILELASLSQTAVYFCASSDMGALPQDTQYFGPGTRLLVL.

As for this clone: The germline and genes are mouse ones. CDR3 DNA (partial): TGTGCCAGCAGTCTGAGGGGGGGCGCGAGCCAAGACACCCAGTAC. The encoded protein is CASSLRGGASQDTQY. In full, the CDR3 reads CASSLRGGASQDTQYF. This chain links TRBV26 with TRBJ2-5; 8 nucleotides match TRBD2. The missing CDR3 end, 1 residue past where the read stops, is filled in from the germline J gene. The germline V gene has CDR1 KGHPV and CDR2 FQNQEV (reference sequence). The junction had 6 bases not matched to a gene; V was cut back by 2 bases and J by 2 bases. The CDR3 consists of 16 residues.

This clone was seen more than once but under ten times. Gene names and germline match the mouse. The CDR3 extends 1 residue past the end of the read, so its final part is completed from the germline J gene. The chain is built from TRBV13-2 and TRBJ2-2; perhaps D is TRBD1 or TRBD2 (6 bases each). Germline values: CDR1 NNHNN, CDR2 SYGAGS (reference sequence). Deletions cut 5 bases from V and 1 base from J, with 12 bases between. The CDR3 is 15 amino acids. The sequenced CDR3 bases are TGTGCCAGCGGGGGGAGGGGGGAAAACACCGGGCAGCTCTAC. Translation: CASGGRGENTGQLY. The full CDR3 protein reads CASGGRGENTGQLYF.

There are a few counts of this clone. Gene names are the mouse ones. The read gets to within 1 residue of the CDR3 end, and the germline J gene fills in the rest. The chain combines TRBV3 with TRBJ2-5; 9 bases map to TRBD2. The length of the CDR3 is 14 residues. The ends lost 5 bases at V and 5 bases at J; junction bases unmatched: 5. Germline-derived CDR1 and CDR2 are SNHLY and FYNGKV (reference sequence). The CDR3 region is CASSPLTGGDTQYF. Incomplete CDR3 DNA: TGTGCCAGCAGCCCCTTGACTGGGGGAGACACCCAGTAC.